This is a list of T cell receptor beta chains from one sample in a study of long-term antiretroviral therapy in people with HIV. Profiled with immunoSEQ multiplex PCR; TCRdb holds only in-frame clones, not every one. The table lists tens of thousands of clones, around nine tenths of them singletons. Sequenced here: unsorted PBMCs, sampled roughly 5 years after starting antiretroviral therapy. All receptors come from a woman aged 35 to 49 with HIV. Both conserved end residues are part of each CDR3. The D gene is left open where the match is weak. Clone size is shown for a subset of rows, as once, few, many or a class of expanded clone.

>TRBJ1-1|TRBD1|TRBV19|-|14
CATYPTGESTEAFF
TGTGCCACTTATCCGACAGGGGAGAGCACTGAAGCTTTCTTT
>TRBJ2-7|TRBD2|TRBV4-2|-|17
CASSQAVMTSGSHEQYF
TGTGCCAGCAGCCAAGCCGTAATGACTAGCGGGAGCCACGAGCAGTACTTC
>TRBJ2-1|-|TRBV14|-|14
CASSQVGLRNEQFF
TGTGCCAGCAGCCAAGTGGGCCTGCGGAATGAGCAGTTCTTC
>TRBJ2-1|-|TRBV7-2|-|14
CASSLEYLYNEQFF
TGTGCCAGCAGCTTAGAGTACCTCTACAATGAGCAGTTCTTC
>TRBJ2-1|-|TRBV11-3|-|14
CASSFGLTYNEQFF
TGTGCCAGCAGCTTTGGCTTAACCTACAATGAGCAGTTCTTC
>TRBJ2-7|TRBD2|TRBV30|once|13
CAWRGGLADEQYF
TGTGCCTGGAGAGGGGGACTAGCTGACGAGCAGTACTTC
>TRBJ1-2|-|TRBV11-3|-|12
CASSLDHYGYTF
TGTGCCAGCAGCTTAGACCACTATGGCTACACCTTC
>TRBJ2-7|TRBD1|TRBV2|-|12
CASSEALGTAKF
TGTGCCAGCAGTGAGGCGCTCGGGACAGCCAAGTTC
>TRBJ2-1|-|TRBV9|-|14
CASSVGGANNEQFF
TGTGCCAGCAGCGTAGGGGGGGCAAACAATGAGCAGTTCTTC
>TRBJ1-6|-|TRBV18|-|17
CASSPLPRQDVLTPLHF
TGTGCCAGCTCACCCCTACCTAGACAGGATGTGCTTACGCCCCTCCACTTT
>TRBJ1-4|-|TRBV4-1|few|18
CASSRGTKGTRTNEKLFF
TGCGCCAGCAGCCGCGGGACCAAGGGGACTCGAACTAATGAAAAACTGTTTTTT
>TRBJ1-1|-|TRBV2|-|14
CATNRQVLNTEAFF
TGTGCCACAAATAGACAGGTTCTCAACACTGAAGCTTTCTTT
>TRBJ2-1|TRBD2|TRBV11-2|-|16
CASSQLGRELNNEQFF
TGTGCCAGCAGCCAATTGGGGCGGGAGCTGAACAATGAGCAGTTCTTC
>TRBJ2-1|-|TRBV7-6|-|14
CASSLESRNNEQFF
TGTGCCAGCAGCTTAGAATCGAGAAACAATGAGCAGTTCTTC
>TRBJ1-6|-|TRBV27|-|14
CASSLGRGTSPLHF
TGTGCCAGCAGTTTAGGCAGGGGAACTTCACCCCTCCACTTT
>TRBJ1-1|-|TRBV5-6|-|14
CASSLEGWLTEAFF
TGTGCCAGCAGCTTAGAAGGGTGGTTAACTGAAGCTTTCTTT
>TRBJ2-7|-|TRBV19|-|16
CASSIALDGFSYEQYF
TGTGCCAGTAGTATTGCCCTCGACGGATTCTCCTACGAGCAGTACTTC
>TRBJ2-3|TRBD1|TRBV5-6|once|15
CASSSRDRGPDTQYF
TGTGCCAGCAGTAGCCGGGACAGGGGGCCAGATACGCAGTATTTT
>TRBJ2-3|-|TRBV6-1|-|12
CASRGTTDTQYF
TGTGCCAGCAGAGGGACCACAGATACGCAGTATTTT
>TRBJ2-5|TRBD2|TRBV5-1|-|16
CASSILAGSTGETQYF
TGCGCCAGCAGCATTCTAGCGGGATCTACCGGAGAGACCCAGTACTTC
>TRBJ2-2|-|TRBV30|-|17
CAWSSKLRTTRHVELFF
TGTGCCTGGAGTTCGAAACTAAGGACGACGCGTCACGTTGAGCTGTTTTTT
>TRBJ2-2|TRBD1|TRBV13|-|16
CASSLRPGGLTGELFF
TGTGCCAGCAGCTTAAGGCCAGGGGGCCTCACCGGGGAGCTGTTTTTT
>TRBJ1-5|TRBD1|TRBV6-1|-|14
CASSVWDRDQPQHF
TGTGCCAGCAGTGTCTGGGACAGGGATCAGCCCCAGCATTTT
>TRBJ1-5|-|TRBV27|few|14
CASSSLQGTGPQHF
TGTGCCAGCAGTTCTCTTCAGGGGACGGGGCCCCAGCATTTT
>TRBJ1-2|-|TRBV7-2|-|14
CASSSVVGFYGYTF
TGTGCCAGCAGCTCAGTTGTGGGATTCTATGGCTACACCTTC
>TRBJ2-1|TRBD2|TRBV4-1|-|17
CASSQWREGFEGNEQFF
TGCGCCAGCAGCCAATGGCGGGAGGGCTTTGAGGGGAATGAGCAGTTCTTC
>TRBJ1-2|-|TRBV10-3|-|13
CAISDSGFYGYTF
TGTGCCATCAGCGACTCGGGGTTCTATGGCTACACCTTC
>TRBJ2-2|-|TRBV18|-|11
CASSPGGELFF
TGTGCCAGCTCACCAGGCGGGGAGCTGTTTTTT